The sequence of this T cell receptor beta chain was determined in a study of graft-versus-host responses after intestinal transplantation. Across the study: Transplants were multivisceral, liver-intestinal, or isolated intestinal. Every transplant recipient was induced with anti-thymocyte globulin, then maintained on tacrolimus and steroids for around 3 years.

Assay used: immunoSEQ multiplex PCR; TCRdb lists only in-frame clones, some missing. The data contain around 13,000 clones, around 74% of them seen just once; the ten biggest clones take up more than 7%. Processed graft tissue released its intraepithelial and lamina propria lymphocytes. Trimming pared 4 bases from V and 2 bases from J, leaving 23 bases between. Germline V CDR1 and CDR2: SGDLS, YYNGEE. This CDR3 comprises 18 residues. Sequenced material: ileum tissue, taken 16 days after intestinal transplant. The clonotype comes from a human patient who received an intestinal transplant, so some T cells may come from the graft donor. The genes are TRBV9 and TRBJ2-3, with D unresolved. In DNA, the CDR3 is TGTGCCAGCAGCCCCCGACCATCGCAGGCTTGGGCCACAGATACGCAGTATTTT. Amino acid sequence: CASSPRPSQAWATDTQYF.